The entry below gives a single T cell receptor (beta chain) sequence along with its context. The antigen is undetermined. MiXCR was run by TCRdb on the reads, yielding one entry per CDR3 protein. The sample shows under 120,000 distinct CDR3 sequences, under 50% of them seen only once. The sample comes from a study of T cell repertoires in cytomegalovirus infection. Germline loops: CDR1 SEHNR, CDR2 FQNEAQ (reference sequence). V was pared by 4 bases and J by 0 bases, with 13 bases between. The CDR3 is 16 residues long. The source material was CD8+ T cells from cultured PBMCs, sampled from culture after CMV antigen stimulation. This clonotype originated in a human donor in good health (CMV status not recorded). Some clones in this sample may be carry-over from other donors' samples. The J gene is TRBJ2-1, the V gene TRBV7-9, with no clear D. CDR3 protein: CASSSPTGSSYNEQFF. The DNA for the CDR3 is TGTGCCAGCAGCTCCCCAACGGGCAGCTCCTACAATGAGCAGTTCTTC. The complete variable domain, with remaining parts taken from reference TRBV7-9 and TRBJ2-1, reads DTGVSQNPRHKITKRGQNVTFRCDPISEHNRLYWYRQTLGQGPEFLTYFQNEAQLEKSRLLSDRFSAERPKGSFSTLEIQRTEQGDSAMYLCASSSPTGSSYNEQFFGPGTRLTVL.